The 16 T cell receptor beta chains below all came from one sample that was sequenced in a study of cytomegalovirus exposure and HLA in healthy donors. Primers: 60 Vbeta forward and 13 Jbeta reverse. The data were produced by immunoSEQ multiplex PCR, yet TCRdb's version contains in-frame clones alone and is incomplete. The table shows around 150,000 clones, with 80% occurring only once. Sample: PBMCs. These receptors came from a woman between 35 and 50 years old in good health and CMV-seronegative.

The chain couples TRBV5-1 to TRBJ2-3; a possible D gene is TRBD2 (5 bases). V dropped 3 bases and J dropped 0 bases, with 8 bases sitting between them. The CDR3 contains 14 residues. CDR1 and CDR2 (germline): SGHRS, YFSETQ. The CDR3 sequence: CASSWESSTDTQYF. The CDR3 nucleotides read TGCGCCAGCAGCTGGGAGTCTAGCACAGATACGCAGTATTTT. Drawing the rest from reference TRBV5-1 and TRBJ2-3, the complete variable domain is KAGVTQTPRYLIKTRGQQVTLSCSPISGHRSVSWYQQTPGQGLQFLFEYFSETQRNKGNFPGRFSGRQFSNSRSEMNVSTLELGDSALYLCASSWESSTDTQYFGPGTRLTVL.

This clone was observed a few times. The V call is TRBV30, the J call TRBJ2-7, with 10 bases matching TRBD1. CDR3 size: 15 residues. V lost 1 base to trimming and J lost 3 bases; unmatched junction nucleotides: 6. CDR1 is GTSNPN and CDR2 is SVGIG in the germline V gene (reference sequence). CDR3 in amino acids: CAWSEDRGGLYEQYF. The CDR3 nucleotides read TGTGCCTGGAGTGAGGACAGGGGGGGTCTCTACGAGCAGTACTTC.

The chain links TRBV11-2 to TRBJ2-3; the D is unclear. Trimming took off 5 bases at V and 5 bases at J, with 8 bases between the two ends. Looked up from germline, CDR1 is SGHAT and CDR2 is FQNNGV. This CDR3 contains 12 residues. CDR3 amino acids: CASSLNRDTQYF. CDR3 in DNA: TGTGCCAGCAGCCTAAACAGAGATACGCAGTATTTT.

This chain joins TRBV7-9 and TRBJ2-1; 10 bases are shared with TRBD1. Germline V lookup: CDR1 SEHNR, CDR2 FQNEAQ (reference sequence). J gave up 8 bases and V 5 bases, and 9 bases lay outside the gene matches. This CDR3 has 15 amino acids. The CDR3 sequence: CASSPGQGRVDEQFF. The CDR3 coding sequence is TGTGCCAGCAGCCCGGGACAGGGGAGGGTTGATGAGCAGTTCTTC.

CDR3 amino acids: CASSYIDQPQHF. The CDR3 DNA reads TGTGCCAGCAGCTATATCGATCAGCCCCAGCATTTT. This rearrangement joins TRBV7-8 to TRBJ1-5; D not resolved. The CDR3 is 12 amino acids. CDR1 SGHVS and CDR2 FQNEAQ come from the germline V gene. V dropped 4 bases and J dropped 5 bases, with 6 bases sitting between them.

This clone appeared once. This chain links TRBV19 with TRBJ1-2; D possibly corresponds to TRBD1 (5 bases). Germline CDR1 reads LNHDA; CDR2 reads SQIVND (reference sequence). The CDR3 has 17 residues. The V and J ends lost 1 base and 6 bases respectively, with 21 bases between them. The CDR3 protein is CASSIVRAAAWGNGYTF. The CDR3 DNA follows: TGTGCCAGTAGTATAGTAAGGGCAGCTGCTTGGGGCAATGGCTACACCTTC.

This chain uses TRBV19 with TRBJ2-3; 8 bases fit TRBD2. The CDR3 runs 15 residues. V lost 4 bases, J lost 3 bases, and 6 bases stayed unmatched. The V gene's germline CDR1 is LNHDA and CDR2 SQIVND (reference sequence). The CDR3 nucleotides are TGTGCCAGTAGTAGCGGGAGGAGCCTGACAGATACGCAGTATTTT. As protein: CASSSGRSLTDTQYF.

This chain connects TRBV28 to TRBJ1-2; 7 nucleotides agree with TRBD1. The germline CDR1 and CDR2 sequences are MDHEN and SYDVKM. The CDR3 extends over 15 amino acids. V was pared by 6 bases and J by 4 bases, with 11 bases of the junction left unmatched. This CDR3 is CASSPPAGGGYGYTF. For the CDR3, the DNA is TGTGCCAGCAGCCCCCCGGCAGGGGGTGGCTATGGCTACACCTTC.

Details on this clone: An end of the junction differs from the germline gene, which may be a read error. The chain links TRBV7-9 to TRBJ2-2; 9 bases map to TRBD2. In germline, CDR1 is SEHNR, CDR2 FQNEAQ (reference sequence). The CDR3 has 15 residues. CDR3: CSSSPAGGRSGELFF. The CDR3 DNA follows: TGTTCCAGCAGCCCCGCGGGGGGGCGGTCCGGGGAGCTGTTTTTT.

The V and J genes are TRBV6-4 and TRBJ1-1, with TRBD1 identical over 7 bases. This CDR3 has 15 residues. The V gene's germline CDR1 is MRHNA and CDR2 SNTAGT. V lost 4 bases to trimming and J lost 0 bases; unmatched junction nucleotides: 5. CDR3 nucleotides: TGTGCCAGCAGTGCCCAAGGGGGCATGAACACTGAAGCTTTCTTT. Its translation is CASSAQGGMNTEAFF.

The genes are TRBV19 and TRBJ2-1; 11 bases are a match to TRBD2. This CDR3 region has 16 residues. Germline V CDR1 and CDR2: LNHDA, SQIVND (reference sequence). V trimming: 3 bases; J trimming: 7 bases; junction bases outside the gene matches: 8. The CDR3 region is CASSIPGVAGGNEQFF. Written as DNA, the CDR3 is TGTGCCAGTAGTATCCCGGGGGTAGCGGGAGGGAATGAGCAGTTCTTC.

The chain is built from TRBV2 and TRBJ2-5; weak D call: TRBD2 (6 bases). The V end lost 2 bases, the J end lost 5 bases, and 21 bases lay between the germline ends. The CDR3 covers 17 residues. From germline, CDR1 is SNHLY and CDR2 FYNNEI. This chain's CDR3 is CASSETWRNGRGETQYF. CDR3 sequence (DNA): TGTGCCAGCAGTGAAACTTGGCGCAACGGGAGAGGGGAGACCCAGTACTTC.

This rearrangement joins TRBV5-6 to TRBJ1-6, with TRBD1 identical over 11 bases. Germline V gene sequence: CDR1 SGHDT, CDR2 YYEEEE. V lost 5 bases, J lost 9 bases, and 7 bases stayed unmatched. CDR3 size: 15 residues. For the CDR3, the DNA is TGTGCCAGCAGTTCGGACAGGGGGCGGGGTTCACCCCTCCACTTT. It specifies CASSSDRGRGSPLHF.

About this clone itself: Other DNA sequences from this sample encode an identical CDR3 as well. The chain couples TRBV28 to TRBJ2-7; tentative D call: TRBD2 (6 bases). The CDR3 is 13 amino acids. Germline V gene sequence: CDR1 MDHEN, CDR2 SYDVKM. Deletions cut 5 bases from V and 4 bases from J, with 12 bases between. CDR3 DNA: TGTGCCAGCAGTCCGCCGGGGAGGTACGAGCAGTACTTC. Protein sequence: CASSPPGRYEQYF.

Only a few counts were recorded for this clone. The rearrangement links TRBV18 to TRBJ1-1, with 9 nucleotides matching TRBD1. CDR3 length: 15 amino acids. Germline V gene lookup returns CDR1 KGHSH and CDR2 LQKENI. V lost 5 bases, J lost 0 bases, and 4 bases stayed unmatched. CDR3 DNA: TGTGCCAGCTCAGGACAGGGGCCTATGAACACTGAAGCTTTCTTT. The encoded protein is CASSGQGPMNTEAFF.

This chain connects TRBV6-4 to TRBJ1-1; 9 bases match TRBD1. Germline CDR1 is MRHNA and CDR2 is SNTAGT. The length of the CDR3 is 14 residues. The V gene end was trimmed by 3 bases and the J gene end by 7 bases; junction bases not matched to a gene: 6. This CDR3 reads CASSETTGGSEAFF. CDR3 sequence (DNA): TGTGCCAGCAGTGAGACGACAGGGGGAAGTGAAGCTTTCTTT.